This TCR beta chain was documented in a study of blood T cells in healthy people across ages. Combining a sample-barcoded 5' primer with a J-beta primer mix, a second PCR ran for 7 to 11 cycles. TCRdb redid the calling of the 5' RACE reads with MiXCR, one entry per CDR3 protein. Among hundreds of thousands of distinct CDR3 sequences listed, around half were seen once. This CDR3 has 12 amino acids. Losses at the gene ends were 4 bases for V and 1 base for J; bases not matched to a gene: 0. Germline lookup yields CDR1 SQVTM and CDR2 ANQGSEA. This clonotype was counted ten times or more. This rearrangement joins TRBV29-1 to TRBJ1-1; 7 nucleotides match TRBD1. The sequencing sample was made of blood. This TCR came from a woman aged 60-70 years in good health. The CDR3 sequence is CSVGTGNTEAFF. As DNA, the CDR3 is TGCAGCGTTGGGACAGGGAACACTGAAGCTTTCTTT.